The T cell receptor beta chain described here comes from a study of cytomegalovirus exposure and HLA in healthy donors. Looking at the study overall: Researchers previously reported finding about 110 million unique TCR beta sequences from 170 million or so T cells. General study findings and limits: When analyzed later, the rates of TCR association showed variation by HLA locus, with DRB1 the most and HLA-C the fewest. When presence/absence was analysed, sequencing depth was taken to be roughly uniform across donors. According to an earlier analysis, most TCR beta V segments yielded productive rearrangements about 87% or about 30% of the time.

V was clipped by 1 base and J by 4 bases, with 14 bases between them. In germline, CDR1 is GTSNPN, CDR2 SVGIG (reference sequence). The CDR3 contains 15 residues. Primers included in the PCR were 60 Vbeta and 13 Jbeta primers. The protocol was immunoSEQ multiplex PCR, while the TCRdb copy is restricted to in-frame clones and leaves out a portion. The table has under 150,000 clones, roughly four fifths seen once. Notes on this clone: Its cognate antigen is unknown.

V gene TRBV30 combines with J gene TRBJ1-5, with D unresolved. This receptor was identified in a girl aged 2 to 9 in good health and CMV-seronegative. Material: PBMCs. CDR3 region: CAWSGEGKFNQPQHF. CDR3 sequence (DNA): TGTGCCTGGAGTGGGGAGGGAAAGTTTAATCAGCCCCAGCATTTT.